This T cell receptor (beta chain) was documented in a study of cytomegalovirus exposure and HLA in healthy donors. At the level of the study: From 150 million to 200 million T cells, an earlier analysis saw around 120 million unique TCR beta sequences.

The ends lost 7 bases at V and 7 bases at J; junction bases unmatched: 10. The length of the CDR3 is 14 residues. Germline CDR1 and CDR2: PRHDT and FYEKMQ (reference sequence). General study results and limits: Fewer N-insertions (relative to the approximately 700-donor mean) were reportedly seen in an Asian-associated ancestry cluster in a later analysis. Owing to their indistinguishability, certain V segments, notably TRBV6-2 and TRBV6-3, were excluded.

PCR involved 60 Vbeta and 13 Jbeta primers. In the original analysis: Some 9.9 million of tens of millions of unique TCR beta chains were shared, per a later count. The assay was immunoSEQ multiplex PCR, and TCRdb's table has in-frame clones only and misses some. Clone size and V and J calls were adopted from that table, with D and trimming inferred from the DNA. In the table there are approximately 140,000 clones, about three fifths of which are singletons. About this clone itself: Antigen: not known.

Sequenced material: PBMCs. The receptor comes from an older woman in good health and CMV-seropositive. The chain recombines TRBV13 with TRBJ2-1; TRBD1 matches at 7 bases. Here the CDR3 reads CASTTGEIVNEQFF. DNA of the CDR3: TGTGCCAGCACTACAGGGGAGATCGTAAATGAGCAGTTCTTC.